This TCR beta chain appears in the sequencing data of a study of vaccination and CD4 T cells after COVID-19. On the study more broadly: Sampling post-COVID took place a median approximately 100 days after diagnosis (range 35 to 161).

An Oncomine TCR Beta short-read assay was used to sequence the DNA from cultured CD4+ T cells. Scientists extracted genomic DNA from CD4+ T cells grown in culture. MiXCR, applied by TCRdb to the PCR reads, yields one record per CDR3 protein. This sample has roughly 7,700 distinct CDR3 sequences, with more than 50% found just once. With regard to this clonotype: Its specificity is not known.

Treatment denoted: 10-day PBMC culture with coronavirus spike peptide pools or control peptides (ViraFEST assay). V lost 5 bases, J lost 6 bases, and 10 bases stayed unmatched. Germline-derived CDR1 and CDR2 are SGHTA and FQGNSA. The length of the CDR3 is 16 residues. The clonotype was recovered from a human donor who had recovered from COVID-19. The chain carries TRBV7-2 and TRBJ2-3; 11 bases match TRBD2. Material: CD4+ T cells from blood, cultured in vitro. Here the CDR3 DNA reads TGTGCCAGCAGCACAGGACTAGCGGGCAGGCGGGATACGCAGTATTTT. Its protein is CASSTGLAGRRDTQYF.